This T cell receptor beta chain was retrieved from a study of T cells in Graves' hyperthyroidism and ophthalmopathy. Study outcomes and limitations: Researchers found most expanded thyroid clonotypes above 0.001 in blood as well. In simple terms, a model built on 13 V-J features told ophthalmopathy apart from stable hyperthyroidism.

Researchers took RNA transcripts and amplified the TCR beta CDR3 regions from them. The TCR CDR3 was amplified in a first-round RT-PCR using the HTBI primer set. TCRdb analysed the multiplex PCR reads with MiXCR anew, one entry per CDR3 protein. The data hold more than 550,000 distinct CDR3 sequences, with 45% observed a single time. This clonotype was recorded many times. The antigen remains undetermined. The CDR3 runs to 14 residues. The trim removed 4 bases at V and 1 base at J, leaving 1 base unmatched. Looked up from germline, CDR1 is KGHDR and CDR2 is SFDVKD. The rearrangement uses TRBV24-1 and TRBJ1-2; TRBD1 agrees at 8 bases. Sequenced input: peripheral blood or thyroid tissue (not recorded which). This sequence originates from an adult man with Graves' disease, either hyperthyroidism or ophthalmopathy (not recorded which). The CDR3 DNA reads as TGTGCCACCAGTGAAGACAGGGGTAACTATGGCTACACCTTC. Translated, it gives CATSEDRGNYGYTF.